The sequence of this TCR beta chain was determined in a study of shared clonotypes between healthy human individuals. Study-level information: Those who served as donors were a couple of women and three men between the ages of 18 and 49.

V shed 5 bases and J shed 6 bases, with 13 bases lying between them. Germline CDR1 and CDR2: MNHEY and SVGAGI. The CDR3 is 13 amino acids. This clone has just one count. How the authors handled the data: Junction-only sequences without quality scores were provided by ImmunoSEQ, so filtering was different. Produced via immunoSEQ multiplex PCR; TCRdb's table is partial and in-frame only. Clone size and V and J calls were adopted from that table, with D and trimming inferred from the DNA. The table has 1.5 million to 2.5 million clones, roughly 95% seen once. The naive CD8 fraction comprised CD45RO-negative cells positively selected for CCR7 and excluded terminally differentiated effector memory CD45RA+ cells.

The genes are TRBV6-5 and TRBJ1-2, with a possible D match to TRBD1 (6 bases). This clonotype was sampled from a man aged 18 to 35 in good health. The sample consisted of naive CD8+ T cells sorted from blood. CDR3 bases: TGTGCCAGCAGTGAAGGGACAATCAATGGCTACACCTTC. The encoded protein is CASSEGTINGYTF.